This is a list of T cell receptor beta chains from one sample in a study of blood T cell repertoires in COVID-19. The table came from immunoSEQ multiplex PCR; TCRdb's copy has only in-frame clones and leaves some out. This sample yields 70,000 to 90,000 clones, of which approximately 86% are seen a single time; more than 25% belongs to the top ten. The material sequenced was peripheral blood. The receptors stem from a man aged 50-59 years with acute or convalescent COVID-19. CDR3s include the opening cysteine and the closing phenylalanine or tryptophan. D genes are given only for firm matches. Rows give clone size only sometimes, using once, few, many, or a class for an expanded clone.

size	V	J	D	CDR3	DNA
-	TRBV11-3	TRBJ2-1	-	CASSDHRVFYNEQFF	TGTGCCAGCAGCGACCACAGGGTTTTCTACAATGAGCAGTTCTTC
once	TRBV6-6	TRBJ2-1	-	CASSYVGAGTYNEQFF	TGTGCCAGCAGTTACGTGGGGGCAGGGACCTACAATGAGCAGTTCTTC
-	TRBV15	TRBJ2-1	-	CATRRDSQGNEQFF	TGTGCCACCAGAAGAGATAGTCAGGGCAATGAGCAGTTCTTC
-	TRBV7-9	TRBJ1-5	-	CASSLGPGFNQPQHF	TGTGCCAGCAGCTTAGGGCCAGGGTTCAATCAGCCCCAGCATTTT
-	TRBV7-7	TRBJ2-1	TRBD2	CASSPGGSYNEQFF	TGTGCTAGCAGCCCCGGGGGGTCTTACAATGAGCAGTTCTTC
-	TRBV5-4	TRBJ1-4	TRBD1	CASSWGQGGGEKLFF	TGTGCCAGCAGCTGGGGACAGGGTGGTGGTGAAAAACTGTTTTTT
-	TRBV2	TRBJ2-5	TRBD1	CASSDTGTGEETQYF	TGTGCCAGCAGTGACACCGGGACAGGGGAAGAGACCCAGTACTTC
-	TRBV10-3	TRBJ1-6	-	CAISASSYNSPLHF	TGTGCCATCAGTGCGAGCTCCTATAATTCACCCCTCCACTTT
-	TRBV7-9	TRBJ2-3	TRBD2	CASSLNAGTSETGGQYF	TGTGCCAGCAGCTTAAATGCCGGGACTAGCGAGACCGGGGGGCAGTATTTT
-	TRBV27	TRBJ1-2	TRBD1	CASSSGQGYYGYTF	TGTGCCAGCAGTTCGGGACAGGGTTATTATGGCTACACCTTC
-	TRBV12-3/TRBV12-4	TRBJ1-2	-	CASSATTNYGYTF	TGTGCCAGCAGTGCGACAACGAACTATGGCTACACCTTC
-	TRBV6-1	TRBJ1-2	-	CASSEDGTFANYGYTF	TGTGCCAGCAGTGAAGATGGGACATTCGCTAACTATGGCTACACCTTC
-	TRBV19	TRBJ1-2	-	CASRVGVGGYTF	TGTGCCAGTCGCGTCGGGGTGGGGGGCTACACCTTC
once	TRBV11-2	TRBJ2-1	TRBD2	CASSTKLAGGPDEQFF	TGTGCCAGCAGCACCAAACTAGCGGGGGGGCCAGATGAGCAGTTCTTC
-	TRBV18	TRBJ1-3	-	CASSPDSSGNTIYF	TGTGCCAGCTCACCCGACAGCTCTGGAAACACCATATATTTT
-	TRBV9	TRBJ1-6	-	CASSIRAQGDNSPLHF	TGTGCCAGCAGCATAAGGGCCCAAGGGGATAATTCACCCCTCCACTTT
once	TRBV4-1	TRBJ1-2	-	CASSQNLGDYGYTF	TGCGCCAGCAGCCAAAACTTGGGAGACTATGGCTACACCTTC
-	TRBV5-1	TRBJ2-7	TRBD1	CASSPPGQERYEQYF	TGCGCCAGCAGCCCTCCGGGACAGGAAAGATACGAGCAGTACTTC
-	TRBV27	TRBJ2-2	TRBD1	CASSPWTGESGELFF	TGTGCCAGCAGTCCGTGGACAGGGGAATCCGGGGAGCTGTTTTTT
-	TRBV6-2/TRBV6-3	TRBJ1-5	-	CASSYPAGRNQPQHF	TGTGCCAGCAGTTACCCCGCGGGTCGCAATCAGCCCCAGCATTTT
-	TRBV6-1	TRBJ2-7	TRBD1	CASSAMGTGGPHEQYF	TGTGCCAGCAGTGCTATGGGGACAGGGGGTCCCCACGAGCAGTACTTC
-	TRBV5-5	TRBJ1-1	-	CASSLVSRNTEAFF	TGTGCCAGCAGCTTGGTATCCAGAAACACTGAAGCTTTCTTT
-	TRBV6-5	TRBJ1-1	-	CASSYGRAPNTEAFF	TGTGCCAGCAGTTACGGCAGGGCCCCGAACACTGAAGCTTTCTTT
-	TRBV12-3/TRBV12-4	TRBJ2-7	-	CASSFVNIYEQYF	TGTGCCAGCAGTTTTGTGAACATCTACGAGCAGTACTTC
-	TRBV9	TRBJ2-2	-	CASSVGGDSTGELFF	TGTGCCAGCAGCGTAGGTGGGGACTCCACCGGGGAGCTGTTTTTT
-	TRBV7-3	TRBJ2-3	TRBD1	CASSAGQGWADTQYF	TGTGCCAGCAGCGCCGGACAGGGGTGGGCAGATACGCAGTATTTT
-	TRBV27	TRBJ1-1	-	CASSLEEGYTEAFF	TGTGCCAGCAGTTTAGAGGAGGGTTACACTGAAGCTTTCTTT
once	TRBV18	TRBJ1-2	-	CASRDTNYGYTF	TGTGCCAGCCGGGACACTAACTATGGCTACACCTTC
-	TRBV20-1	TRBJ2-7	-	CSASVAGHTYEQYF	TGCAGTGCTAGTGTAGCAGGACATACCTACGAGCAGTACTTC
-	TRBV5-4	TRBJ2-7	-	CASSSRYEQYF	TGTGCCAGCAGCTCGAGGTACGAGCAGTACTTC
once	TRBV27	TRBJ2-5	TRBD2	CASSLFSGDQETQYF	TGTGCCAGCAGTTTATTTAGCGGGGATCAAGAGACCCAGTACTTC
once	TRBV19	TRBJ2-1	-	CASRSQVGANEQFF	TGTGCCAGTCGCTCACAGGTAGGAGCAAATGAGCAGTTCTTC
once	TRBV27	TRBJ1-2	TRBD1	CATQGQDNYGYTF	TGTGCCACGCAAGGACAGGATAACTATGGCTACACCTTC
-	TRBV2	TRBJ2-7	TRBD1	CASRAMGTGGFYEQYF	TGTGCCAGCAGGGCCATGGGGACAGGGGGCTTCTACGAGCAGTACTTC
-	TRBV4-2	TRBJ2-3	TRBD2	CASSQVSSGGAADTQYF	TGTGCCAGCAGCCAAGTTTCTAGCGGGGGGGCCGCAGATACGCAGTATTTT
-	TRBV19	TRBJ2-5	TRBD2	CASSTRGDQETQYF	TGTGCCAGTAGTACACGGGGGGACCAAGAGACCCAGTACTTC
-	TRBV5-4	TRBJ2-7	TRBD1	CASSLVGGGYEQYF	TGTGCCAGCAGCTTGGTAGGGGGCGGGTACGAGCAGTACTTC
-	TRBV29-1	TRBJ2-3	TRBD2	CSVGASGGRGSTDTQYF	TGCAGCGTTGGAGCTAGCGGGGGGCGGGGAAGCACAGATACGCAGTATTTT
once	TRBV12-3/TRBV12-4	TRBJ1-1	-	CASSLVVNTEAFF	TGTGCCAGCAGTTTAGTAGTGAACACTGAAGCTTTCTTT
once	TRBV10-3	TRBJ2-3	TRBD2	CATTSGSTDTQYF	TGTGCCACAACTAGCGGTAGCACAGATACGCAGTATTTT
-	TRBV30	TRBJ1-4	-	CAWSKTDAGKLFF	TGTGCCTGGAGTAAGACAGATGCTGGGAAACTGTTTTTT